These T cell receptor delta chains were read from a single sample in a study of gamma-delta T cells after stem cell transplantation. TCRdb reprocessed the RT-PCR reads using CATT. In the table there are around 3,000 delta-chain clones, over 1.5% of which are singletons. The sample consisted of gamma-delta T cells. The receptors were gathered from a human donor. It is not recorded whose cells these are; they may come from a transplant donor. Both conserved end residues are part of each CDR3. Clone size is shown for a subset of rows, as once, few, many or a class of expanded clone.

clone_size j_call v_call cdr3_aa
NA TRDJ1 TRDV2 CACDSVLGDTRGRTDKLIF
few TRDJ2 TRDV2 CACDTLGGEKATLTAQLFF
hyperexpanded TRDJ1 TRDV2 CACDKVGAPVVTDKLIF
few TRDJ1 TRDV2 CACDTLLLGDSTDKLIF
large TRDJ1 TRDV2 CACDTAFSPTPAPTDKLIF
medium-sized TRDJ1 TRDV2 CACADLLGVRYTDKLIF
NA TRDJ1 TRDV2 CACDPAGGYGDTDKLIF
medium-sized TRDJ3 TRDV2 CACDTATGGYSSSWDTRQMFF
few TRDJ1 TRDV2 CACDTVGDTRGATDKLIF
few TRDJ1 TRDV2 CACDGLGDTKNRELIF
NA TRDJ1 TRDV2 CACDPAGGYDTDKLIF
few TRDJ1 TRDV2 CACLLLGDTDKLIF
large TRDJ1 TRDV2 CACDTLGSYTDKLIF
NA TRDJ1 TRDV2 CACDPLLGDTEKLIF
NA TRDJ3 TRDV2 CACDINTGGYSSWDTRQMFF
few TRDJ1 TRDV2 CACDTILGDTAAGLIF
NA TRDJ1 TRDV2 CACENLGDKRVQATDKLIF
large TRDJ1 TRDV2 CACDILGGSDKLIF
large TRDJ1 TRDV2 CACDTLNPPILGDKGPDRMTDKLIF
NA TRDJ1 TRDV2 CAVSTLRSVLGDTDKLIF
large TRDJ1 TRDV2 CACDPVGGGPPYTDKLIF
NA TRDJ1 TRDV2 CACDPLLGDTYTDKLIF
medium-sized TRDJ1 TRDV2 CARFPDGADKLIF
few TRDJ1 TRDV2 CACDTVLGDLLNTDKLIF
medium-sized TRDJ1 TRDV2 CACDPVVGDTPGAGDKLIF
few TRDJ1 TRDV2 CACDSVGDTRGYTDKLIF
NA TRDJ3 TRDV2 CACDIAPPGGDTRPTWDTRQMFF
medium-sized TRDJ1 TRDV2 CACKELGGSTDKLIF
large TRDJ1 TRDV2 CACDTVGNTDKLIF
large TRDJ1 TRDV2 CACDTLLGTDKLIF
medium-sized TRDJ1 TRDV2 CACDTVAGGPQYTDKLIF
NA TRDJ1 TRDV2 CACDGLGDPTYTDKLIF
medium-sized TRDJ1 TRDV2 CACDTLGDRSDKLIF
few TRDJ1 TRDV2 CACDTVSTGGNTDKLIF
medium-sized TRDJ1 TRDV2 CACDPWMRSMDGGYGPPKLIF
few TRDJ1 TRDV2 CACDTLGEYTDKLIF
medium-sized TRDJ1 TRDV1 CALGPISQGVLPLTDKLIF
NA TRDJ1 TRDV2 CACDTVVVLGDKGDTDKLIF
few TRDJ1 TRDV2 CACEPLTLLGDSTDKLIF
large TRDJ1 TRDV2 CACDALLGDTYTDKLIF
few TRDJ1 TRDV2 CACDILGDTHRLVDKLIF